These T cell receptor beta chains were read from a single sample in a study of T cells in localized non-small cell lung cancer. Only in-frame clones appear in the TCRdb table, and some are missing; sequencing was by immunoSEQ multiplex PCR. The repertoire includes 64,000 or so clones, 85% to 90% of them detected once, and almost 2% sits in the top ten. The specimen was peripheral blood, collected before any cancer treatment. These TCRs come from a woman aged 40-75 years with stage I lung adenocarcinoma. CDR3s include the opening cysteine and the closing phenylalanine or tryptophan. The D gene is left open where the match is weak. Some rows mark clone size as missing; the rest say once, few, many or name a class of expanded clone.

14 | - | once | TRBJ2-7 | TRBV6-1 | TGTGCCAGCAGTGATTACGAAGCCCCCTACGAGCAGTACTTC | CASSDYEAPYEQYF
15 | - | - | TRBJ1-1 | TRBV27 | TGTGCCAGCAGTACCTCTACTTGGGCGGACACTGAAGCTTTCTTT | CASSTSTWADTEAFF
15 | - | - | TRBJ1-1 | TRBV18 | TGTGCCAGCTCACCTAATCCACGGGCGGAGACTGAAGCTTTCTTT | CASSPNPRAETEAFF
15 | - | - | TRBJ1-5 | TRBV5-1 | TGCGCCAGCAGCCACGGGGGCCTTAGCAATCAGCCCCAGCATTTT | CASSHGGLSNQPQHF
16 | - | - | TRBJ1-4 | TRBV5-5 | TGTGCCAGCAGCTTGTTTTTGGTTGCAACTAATGAAAAACTGTTTTTT | CASSLFLVATNEKLFF
15 | TRBD1 | - | TRBJ1-1 | TRBV2 | TGTGCCAGCAGTGACGAGGGGGCGGTAATGCCTGAAGCTTTCTTT | CASSDEGAVMPEAFF
12 | - | - | TRBJ2-2 | TRBV11-1 | TGTGCCAGCAACAGGGACACCGGGGAGCTGTTTTTT | CASNRDTGELFF
11 | - | - | TRBJ1-1 | TRBV25-1 | TGTGCCAGCAGGTTAGGACGTGAAGCTTTCTTT | CASRLGREAFF
15 | - | - | TRBJ1-1 | TRBV6-6 | TGTGCCAGCAGCTCTGTGGGGGGATTAAGCACTGAAGCTTTCTTT | CASSSVGGLSTEAFF
16 | - | - | TRBJ2-3 | TRBV4-2 | TGTGCCAGCAGCCCCCCTGGAAGCCTCTACACAGATACGCAGTATTTT | CASSPPGSLYTDTQYF
13 | - | - | TRBJ1-1 | TRBV18 | TGTGCCAGCTCACCACCCCAGCAGACTGAAGCTTTCTTT | CASSPPQQTEAFF
12 | - | - | TRBJ1-1 | TRBV2 | TGTGCCAGCGCGGGGCAGCCCACTGAAGCTTTCTTT | CASAGQPTEAFF
13 | - | - | TRBJ1-4 | TRBV19 | TGTGCCAGTAGACTAGATTCGAATGAAAAACTGTTTTTT | CASRLDSNEKLFF
15 | - | - | TRBJ2-5 | TRBV18 | TGTGCCAGCATGGGGACGATCCAGGGCCAAGAGACCCAGTACTTC | CASMGTIQGQETQYF
19 | - | - | TRBJ1-5 | TRBV21-1 | TGTGCCAGCAGCAAAGCGCCCAGGGGGAGGAATCATAGCAATCAGCCCCAGCATTTT | CASSKAPRGRNHSNQPQHF
17 | TRBD1 | - | TRBJ1-3 | TRBV7-9 | TGTGCCAGCAGCTCGACAGGGGGCTTGAGCTCTGGAAACACCATATATTTT | CASSSTGGLSSGNTIYF